This T cell receptor (beta chain) was identified in a study of molecular identifiers for immune sequencing clone quantification. TCRdb recomputed calls from the PCR reads with MiXCR, one row per CDR3 protein. The sample carries about 86,000 distinct CDR3 sequences, around 25% recorded once. The clonotype was recovered from a human donor in good health. Some libraries in this study had Jurkat cell RNA spiked in. The sample taken for sequencing was naive CD8+ T cells from blood, with Jurkat cell RNA spiked in. Subset reported: FACS-sorted CD8+CD4-CCR7+CD45RA+ naive T cells.

The chain's CDR3 is CASSLSLAGAIYTDTQYF. The DNA of the CDR3 is TGCGCCAGCAGCTTGTCCCTAGCGGGGGCGATATACACAGATACGCAGTATTTT. This chain uses TRBV5-1 with TRBJ2-3; 10 bases map to TRBD2. The CDR3 is 18 amino acids. V shed 1 base, J shed 2 bases, and the junction held 10 bases outside the gene matches. The germline V gene has CDR1 SGHRS and CDR2 YFSETQ.